The next 21 T cell receptor beta chains were all read from a single sample in a study of T cell responses to AZD1222 COVID-19 vaccine. The method was immunoSEQ multiplex PCR; TCRdb's version includes in-frame clones alone and lacks a portion of them. This table holds approximately 150,000 clones, more than 75% found once. The sample in question was peripheral blood, obtained on day 0 of AZD1222 vaccination. The receptors were sampled from an adult in good health.

The chain joins TRBV7-3 to TRBJ2-1; TRBD2 agrees at 7 bases. The trim removed 4 bases at V and 5 bases at J, leaving 8 bases unmatched. This CDR3 comprises 15 residues. CDR1 and CDR2 from the germline V gene are SGHTA and FQGTGA. CDR3 DNA sequence: TGTGCCAGCAGCTCCACTAGCGCAAGAAACAATGAGCAGTTCTTC. Translation: CASSSTSARNNEQFF.

CDR3 nucleotides: TGTGCCAGCAGCGCCCGGAGGGCCTACAATGAGCAGTTCTTC. This gives the protein CASSARRAYNEQFF. This chain joins TRBV4-2 and TRBJ2-1; D is perhaps TRBD2 (6 bases). V was cut by 5 bases and J by 2 bases, with 10 bases left in between. CDR3 length: 14 residues. Germline V lookup: CDR1 LGHNA, CDR2 YNFKEQ.

The chain links TRBV28 to TRBJ2-1, with 14 bases identical to TRBD2. The CDR3 totals 16 residues. V gave up 2 bases and J gave up 8 bases; unmatched junction bases: 5. Germline lookup yields CDR1 MDHEN and CDR2 SYDVKM. The CDR3 is CASSLGTSGRQDEQFF. The DNA of the CDR3 is TGTGCCAGCAGTTTAGGGACTAGCGGGAGACAAGATGAGCAGTTCTTC.

Here the CDR3 reads CASSGGVQGISQPQHF. The CDR3 bases are TGTGCCAGCAGTGGGGGGGTACAGGGGATATCTCAGCCCCAGCATTTT. The chain carries TRBV6-1 and TRBJ1-5; TRBD1 matches at 7 bases. J was trimmed by 6 bases and V by 4 bases; bases with no gene match: 12. The CDR3 runs to 16 residues. CDR1 MNHNS and CDR2 SASEGT come from the germline V gene.

J is TRBJ2-1 and V is TRBV7-9; D perhaps matches TRBD2 (5 bases). Germline loops: CDR1 SEHNR, CDR2 FQNEAQ (reference sequence). Trimming took 5 bases from V and 5 from J, leaving 16 bases between them. The CDR3 loop spans 15 amino acids. The CDR3 DNA sequence: TGTGCCAGCAGCCTCGCCGGGGTGAAGGACAATGAGCAGTTCTTC. It is translated as CASSLAGVKDNEQFF.

The CDR3 reads CASSFWLVTYEQYF. As DNA, the CDR3 is TGTGCCAGCAGTTTTTGGCTGGTGACCTACGAGCAGTACTTC. The genes are TRBV28 and TRBJ2-7; no clear D gene. Germline V gene sequence: CDR1 MDHEN, CDR2 SYDVKM. The CDR3 covers 14 residues. Trimming removed 3 bases at V and 2 bases at J, with 11 bases between.

J is TRBJ1-1 and V is TRBV25-1; D may be TRBD1 (5 bases). Looked up from germline, CDR1 is MGHDK and CDR2 is SYGVNS. Trimming stripped 6 bases from V and 6 bases from J, with 11 bases between. The CDR3 runs to 12 residues. The CDR3 DNA sequence: TGTGCCAGCAGCTTTCAGGGAGCTGAAGCTTTCTTT. Translation gives CASSFQGAEAFF.

This clone was observed a few times. The V gene is TRBV4-1, the J gene TRBJ2-7; no definite D call. CDR1 is MGHRA, CDR2 YSYEKL, per germline. This CDR3 spans 15 amino acids. With 8 bases removed from V and 0 bases from J, the gap between germline ends came to 17 bases. CDR3 sequence: CASAPAVSLSYEQYF. The DNA for the CDR3 is TGCGCCAGCGCGCCGGCAGTTTCCCTCTCCTACGAGCAGTACTTC.

The count of this clone is one. This chain connects TRBV7-2 to TRBJ2-3, with D possibly being TRBD1 or TRBD2 (6 bases each). V lost 5 bases and J lost 5, with 17 bases in between. The germline CDR1 and CDR2 sequences are SGHTA and FQGNSA. This CDR3 region has 15 residues. The CDR3 sequence: CASSPRGGQGDTQYF. DNA for the CDR3: TGTGCCAGCAGCCCCAGAGGGGGGCAGGGAGATACGCAGTATTTT.

This rearrangement joins TRBV6-5 to TRBJ1-2, with 9 nucleotides matching TRBD1. Germline loops: CDR1 MNHEY, CDR2 SVGAGI. CDR3 size: 13 residues. V trimming: 6 bases; J trimming: 3 bases; junction bases outside the gene matches: 2. The CDR3 bases are TGTGCCAGCAGGGACAGGGGCGACTATGGCTACACCTTC. Translating gives CASRDRGDYGYTF.

The chain is built from TRBV27 and TRBJ2-1, with TRBD2 identical over 7 bases. After removal of 7 bases from V and 4 bases from J, the junction contained 7 bases not matched to a gene. CDR3 length equals 14 residues. Germline V gene lookup returns CDR1 MNHEY and CDR2 SMNVEV (reference sequence). CDR3 DNA sequence: TGTGCCAGCAAGAGGGAGGGACTTTACAATGAGCAGTTCTTC. Amino acid sequence: CASKREGLYNEQFF.

The genes are TRBV13 and TRBJ2-7; D may be TRBD1 (5 bases). Trimming cost V 9 bases and J 3 bases, with 12 bases left between them. This CDR3 has 12 residues. CDR1 and CDR2 from the germline V gene are PRHDT and FYEKMQ (reference sequence). CDR3 in amino acids: CASSNRFYEQYF. CDR3 in DNA: TGTGCCAGTAGTAACAGGTTCTACGAGCAGTACTTC.

The chain carries TRBV14 and TRBJ1-2; 7 nucleotides line up with TRBD1. Germline CDR1 reads SGHDN; CDR2 reads FVKESK. Trimming at V came to 0 bases and at J to 4 bases, leaving 5 bases not matched to a gene. This CDR3 contains 15 residues. This CDR3 reads CASSQDKGAGYGYTF. DNA for the CDR3: TGTGCCAGCAGCCAAGATAAGGGGGCTGGCTATGGCTACACCTTC.

This clone was recorded many times. The gene calls are TRBV29-1 and TRBJ2-7; tentatively, D is TRBD1 or TRBD2 (5 bases each). The CDR3 contains 13 residues. V was trimmed by 4 bases and J by 4 bases, leaving 14 bases between them. Per germline, CDR1 SQVTM and CDR2 ANQGSEA. The CDR3 protein is CSVGADNGYEQYF. CDR3 nucleotide sequence: TGCAGCGTTGGAGCGGACAATGGTTACGAGCAGTACTTC.

The V and J genes are TRBV4-3 and TRBJ2-1; 7 positions agree with TRBD2. This CDR3 is 16 amino acids long. CDR1 and CDR2 from the germline V gene are LGHNA and YSLEER. V shed 0 bases, J shed 4 bases, and the junction held 6 bases outside the gene matches. DNA for the CDR3: TGCGCCAGCAGCCAAGAATCCCTAGCGGTATACAATGAGCAGTTCTTC. This codes for CASSQESLAVYNEQFF.

This clone was seen a single time. This rearrangement joins TRBV19 to TRBJ2-3, with 10 bases identical to TRBD1. The V segment lost 5 bases and the J segment 7 bases; nucleotides outside the gene matches: 9. Germline V gene sequence: CDR1 LNHDA, CDR2 SQIVND (reference sequence). CDR3 length: 15 residues. Here the CDR3 DNA reads TGTGCCAGTAGTCCAGGGACAGGGGATCGGTATACGCAGTATTTT. Encoded protein: CASSPGTGDRYTQYF. Based on the CDR3 plus reference TRBV19 and TRBJ2-3, the full variable domain is DGGITQSPKYLFRKEGQNVTLSCEQNLNHDAMYWYRQDPGQGLRLIYYSQIVNDFQKGDIAEGYSVSREKKESFPLTVTSAQKNPTAFYLCASSPGTGDRYTQYFGPGTRLTVL.

J is TRBJ2-1 and V is TRBV7-9; TRBD2 agrees at 9 bases. The CDR3 consists of 17 residues. J lost 2 bases, V lost 1 base, and 6 bases had no gene match. CDR1 and CDR2 (germline): SEHNR, FQNEAQ (reference sequence). CDR3 bases: TGTGCCAGCAGCTTAGTAGGGGGGACTAGCCCCTACAATGAGCAGTTCTTC. Translated, it gives CASSLVGGTSPYNEQFF.

The chain carries TRBV19 and TRBJ1-1; D is possibly TRBD1 (5 bases). The CDR3 runs 16 residues. Germline V gene lookup returns CDR1 LNHDA and CDR2 SQIVND (reference sequence). The V gene lost 6 bases and the J gene lost 5 bases, with 22 bases spanning the gap. DNA for the CDR3: TGTGCCAGTAGCCATAGGGAGCACGGGGGAAGTACTGAAGCTTTCTTT. Translation gives CASSHREHGGSTEAFF.

This chain links TRBV2 with TRBJ1-2; TRBD1 is a possible D gene (5 bases). V dropped 2 bases and J dropped 2 bases, with 6 bases sitting between them. The CDR3 runs to 13 residues. Germline V lookup: CDR1 SNHLY, CDR2 FYNNEI. The CDR3 sequence: CASSEQGNYGYTF. The CDR3 nucleotides read TGTGCCAGCAGTGAACAGGGCAACTATGGCTACACCTTC.

The genes are TRBV6-2 or TRBV6-3 and TRBJ2-7, with D hard to call. Trimming cost V 2 bases and J 2 bases, with 10 bases left between them. This CDR3 has 14 residues. Germline V gives CDR1 MNHEY, CDR2 SVGEGT. For the CDR3, the DNA is TGTGCCAGCAGTTACAGCCTAGAGACCTACGAGCAGTACTTC. Translated, it gives CASSYSLETYEQYF.

The J gene is TRBJ1-1, the V gene TRBV19; D is ambiguous. Trimming took off 0 bases at V and 3 bases at J, with 11 bases between the two ends. CDR3 size: 15 residues. Germline V gene lookup returns CDR1 LNHDA and CDR2 SQIVND (reference sequence). The CDR3 nucleotides read TGTGCCAGTAGTATAGATGGCAGGATGGACACTGAAGCTTTCTTT. Translation: CASSIDGRMDTEAFF.